This T cell receptor (beta chain) was recovered during a study of blood T cell repertoires in COVID-19. Study background: Samples representing acute and convalescent COVID-19 were sourced from the United States, Italy and Spain.

In the original analysis: By means of reference gene primer amplification, nucleated cell counts were estimated. Profiled with immunoSEQ multiplex PCR; TCRdb holds only in-frame clones, not every one. Clone size and V and J calls were adopted from that table, with D and trimming inferred from the DNA. The repertoire holds 70,000 to 90,000 clones, with around 88% as singletons. The CDR3 extends over 16 amino acids. V was trimmed by 0 bases and J by 2 bases, leaving 11 bases between them. The germline V gene has CDR1 SGDLS and CDR2 YYNGEE. The sequence was collected from a man aged 55 to 70 with acute or convalescent COVID-19. Sequenced sample: peripheral blood. The gene calls are TRBV9 and TRBJ2-2; D remains unclear. CDR3 region: CASSVAAGRNTGELFF. Here the CDR3 DNA reads TGTGCCAGCAGCGTAGCAGCAGGTCGCAACACCGGGGAGCTGTTTTTT.